This T cell receptor (beta chain) originates from a study of blood T cell repertoires in COVID-19. Turning to the study itself: T cells, B-cell-depleted T cells, or PBMCs supplied cDNA or gDNA.

Only in-frame clones appear in the TCRdb table, and some are missing; sequencing was by immunoSEQ multiplex PCR. Of some 150,000 clones listed, about four fifths are singletons. Cohorts were based on clinical histories the participants reported. This clone was picked up one time. The receptor's source is a woman aged 45 to 65 who had been exposed to COVID-19. The specimen was PBMCs or T cells enriched from blood (not recorded which).

This CDR3 reads CASSLGGTGAYEQYF. CDR3 DNA: TGTGCCAGCAGCCTAGGGGGGACAGGAGCCTACGAGCAGTACTTC. V usage is TRBV7-6 and J usage is TRBJ2-7, with 8 bases identical to TRBD1. This CDR3 spans 15 amino acids. Germline lookup yields CDR1 SGHVS and CDR2 FNYEAQ. The V gene end was trimmed by 5 bases and the J gene end by 2 bases; junction bases not matched to a gene: 8.